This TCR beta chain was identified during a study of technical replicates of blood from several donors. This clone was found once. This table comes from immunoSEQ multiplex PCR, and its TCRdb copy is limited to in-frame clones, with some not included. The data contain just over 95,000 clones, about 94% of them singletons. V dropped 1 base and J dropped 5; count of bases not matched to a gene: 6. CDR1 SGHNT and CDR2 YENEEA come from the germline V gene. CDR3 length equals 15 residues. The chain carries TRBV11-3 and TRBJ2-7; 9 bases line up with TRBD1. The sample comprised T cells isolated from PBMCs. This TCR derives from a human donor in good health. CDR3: CASSLGTGVGDEQYF. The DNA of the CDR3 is TGTGCCAGCAGCTTAGGGACAGGGGTCGGGGACGAGCAGTACTTC.